One and the same sample provided the 28 T cell receptor beta chains below, sequenced in a study of blood T cells in healthy people across ages. The authors ran a second PCR of 7 to 11 cycles using a sample-barcoded 5' primer and a J-beta primer mix. TCRdb used MiXCR to reprocess the 5' RACE reads, holding one entry per CDR3 protein. Altogether some 1.4 million distinct CDR3 sequences are present, roughly 40% being singletons, with the ten largest covering 7% to 9%. Material: blood. The receptors were gathered from a woman aged 18-30 years in good health.

A few counts support this clonotype. The chain uses TRBV7-2 and TRBJ1-2; D not certain. Germline V gene lookup returns CDR1 SGHTA and CDR2 FQGNSA. Trimming shortened V by 5 bases and J by 5 bases, and 12 bases separated the two germline ends. The CDR3 totals 13 residues. DNA for the CDR3: TGTGCCAGCAGCCACACAGATTATTATGGCTACACCTTC. Protein: CASSHTDYYGYTF. The full variable domain, its missing parts supplied by reference TRBV7-2 and TRBJ1-2, is GAGVSQSPSNKVTEKGKDVELRCDPISGHTALYWYRQSLGQGLEFLIYFQGNSAPDKSGLPSDRFSAERTGGSVSTLTIQRTQQEDSAVYLCASSHTDYYGYTFGSGTRLTVV.

The chain has TRBV4-1 and TRBJ2-1, with D possibly TRBD2 on 5 matching bases. The CDR3 covers 14 residues. V lost 4 bases, J lost 8 bases, and 15 bases lay in between. Germline loops: CDR1 MGHRA, CDR2 YSYEKL. DNA of the CDR3: TGCGCCAGCAGCCCCACTAGGAGTCCCGATGAGCAGTTCTTC. As protein: CASSPTRSPDEQFF.

As concerns this clonotype: A junction boundary mismatches the germline segment, possibly from a read error. The V and J genes are TRBV20-1 and TRBJ2-2; possible D gene TRBD2, 5 bases. The germline V gene has CDR1 DFQATT and CDR2 SNEGSKA (reference sequence). There are 14 residues in the CDR3. The CDR3 region has the DNA TGCAGCGCTAGTGCACTAGCGAACACCGGGGAGCTGTTTTTT. As protein: CSASALANTGELFF.

This clonotype was counted a few times. The chain recombines TRBV11-2 with TRBJ2-7; D not certain. The CDR3 loop spans 15 amino acids. The germline V gene has CDR1 SGHAT and CDR2 FQNNGV. V was clipped by 2 bases and J by 1 base, with 12 bases between them. CDR3 sequence: CASSLRAVTSYEQYF. CDR3 bases: TGTGCCAGCAGCTTAAGGGCGGTCACGTCCTACGAGCAGTACTTC.

The J gene is TRBJ2-1, the V gene TRBV20-1, with 8 bases aligning to TRBD2. V lost 3 bases, J lost 4 bases, and 5 bases stayed unmatched. Germline loops: CDR1 DFQATT, CDR2 SNEGSKA (reference sequence). The CDR3 totals 14 residues. The CDR3 loop reads CSASHQREYNEQFF. The CDR3 DNA follows: TGCAGTGCTAGCCACCAGCGGGAGTACAATGAGCAGTTCTTC.

The J gene is TRBJ2-7, the V gene TRBV11-2; 12 positions match TRBD2. The better agreement between TRBJ2-5 and the DNA end casts doubt on the J call. CDR1 and CDR2 (germline): SGHAT, FQNNGV. The CDR3 extends over 21 amino acids. For the CDR3, the DNA is TGTGCCAGCAGCTCCTACATTACTAGCGGGGGGTTTAATGCCGCGGAGGAGACCCAGTACTTC. It specifies CASSSYITSGGFNAAEETQYF.

CDR3 in amino acids: CASSTSGGASEQFF. The CDR3 DNA is TGTGCCAGCAGTACTAGCGGGGGGGCAAGTGAGCAGTTCTTC. The rearrangement joins TRBV6-6 to TRBJ2-1; 13 bases are shared with TRBD2. The CDR3 is 14 amino acids. Per the germline V gene, CDR1 is MNHNY and CDR2 is SVGAGI (reference sequence). Trimming at V came to 5 bases and at J to 9 bases, leaving 4 bases not matched to a gene.

The V and J genes are TRBV6-1 and TRBJ2-7; 8 nucleotides match TRBD1. V gave up 6 bases and J gave up 5 bases; unmatched junction bases: 6. CDR1 and CDR2 (germline): MNHNS, SASEGT. The CDR3 sequence is 13 residues long. In DNA form, the CDR3 reads TGTGCCAGCAGGGTGGACAGGGTCCACGAGCAGTACTTC. It yields the protein CASRVDRVHEQYF.

The rearrangement joins TRBV5-1 to TRBJ2-5, with D possibly TRBD2 on 6 matching bases. The ends were cut back, 4 bases at V and 4 bases at J, with 20 bases in the middle. Germline CDR1 reads SGHRS; CDR2 reads YFSETQ. The CDR3 has 16 residues. The CDR3 DNA reads as TGCGCCAGCAGCCGTTCGCCGGGACTCATTACAGAGACCCAGTACTTC. This gives the protein CASSRSPGLITETQYF.

The chain joins TRBV5-1 to TRBJ2-5; D possibly corresponds to TRBD2 (7 bases). The CDR3 has 15 residues. The germline V gene encodes CDR1 SGHRS and CDR2 YFSETQ. V was trimmed by 3 bases and J by 4 bases, leaving 16 bases between them. In DNA form, the CDR3 reads TGCGCCAGCAGCTCCTTGGGGGGGGGCTCAGAGACCCAGTACTTC. Translated: CASSSLGGGSETQYF.

The table lists this clonotype with a few counts. V usage is TRBV2 and J usage is TRBJ2-1; D gene unclear. The V gene's germline CDR1 is SNHLY and CDR2 FYNNEI. Trimming pared 7 bases from V and 4 bases from J, leaving 14 bases between. This CDR3 has 14 amino acids. Here the CDR3 DNA reads TGTGCCAGCAATCGGGCACCTCTATACAATGAGCAGTTCTTC. Its translation is CASNRAPLYNEQFF.

This clonotype came up a few times. The CDR3 protein is CASSPGTSGVSSYEQYF. For the CDR3, the DNA is TGTGCCAGCTCACCAGGGACTAGCGGGGTGAGCTCCTACGAGCAGTACTTC. The chain couples TRBV18 to TRBJ2-7; 13 positions match TRBD2. V was pared by 2 bases and J by 0 bases, with 4 bases of the junction left unmatched. The CDR3 contains 17 residues. Germline CDR1 KGHSH, CDR2 LQKENI.

This chain connects TRBV4-1 to TRBJ2-6; 14 nucleotides agree with TRBD2. The CDR3 spans 21 residues. CDR1 and CDR2 from the germline V gene are MGHRA and YSYEKL. J lost 0 bases, V lost 6 bases, and 13 bases had no gene match. The CDR3 sequence is CASSSPPGLAGVNSGANVLTF. CDR3 sequence (DNA): TGCGCCAGCAGTTCTCCCCCGGGACTAGCGGGGGTCAACTCTGGGGCCAACGTCCTGACTTTC.

The CDR3 reads CASSKSGYYNEQFF. The CDR3 nucleotides read TGTGCCAGCAGCAAAAGCGGATACTACAATGAGCAGTTCTTC. The V and J genes are TRBV14 and TRBJ2-1; perhaps TRBD2 as D (5 bases). There are 14 residues in the CDR3. The germline V gene encodes CDR1 SGHDN and CDR2 FVKESK. Trimming shortened V by 5 bases and J by 3 bases, and 11 bases separated the two germline ends. Using reference TRBV14 and TRBJ2-1 for the parts outside the CDR3, the full variable domain is EAGVTQFPSHSVIEKGQTVTLRCDPISGHDNLYWYRRVMGKEIKFLLHFVKESKQDESGMPNNRFLAERTGGTYSTLKVQPAELEDSGVYFCASSKSGYYNEQFFGPGTRLTVL.

Only a few counts were recorded for this clonotype. The chain couples TRBV7-2 to TRBJ2-1, with D possibly TRBD1 on 5 matching bases. The CDR3 extends over 15 amino acids. Germline-derived CDR1 and CDR2 are SGHTA and FQGNSA. V was shortened by 0 bases and J by 2 bases, with 8 bases between the two germline ends. CDR3 region: CASSLAGATYNEQFF. The CDR3 DNA is TGTGCCAGCAGCTTAGCAGGGGCGACCTACAATGAGCAGTTCTTC.

The CDR3, as DNA: TGTGCCAGGCATCGACCGGGGGACAGCTCTGGAAACACCATATATTTT. It yields the protein CARHRPGDSSGNTIYF. This chain uses TRBV2 with TRBJ1-3, with 7 bases aligning to TRBD1. Unmatched junction bases numbered 11, after V lost 9 bases and J lost 0 bases. The CDR3 loop spans 16 amino acids. Germline V gene lookup returns CDR1 SNHLY and CDR2 FYNNEI.

This chain connects TRBV2 to TRBJ2-5, with D unresolved. The CDR3 has 13 amino acids. CDR1 SNHLY and CDR2 FYNNEI come from the germline V gene. V lost 8 bases, J lost 1 base, and 11 bases lay in between. The DNA of the CDR3 is TGTGCCAGCTTGAGCAGAGCCCAAGAGACCCAGTACTTC. It translates to CASLSRAQETQYF.

This clonotype was recorded a few times. The chain couples TRBV7-2 to TRBJ2-7; 12 positions match TRBD2. Germline CDR1 SGHTA, CDR2 FQGNSA. CDR3 length: 16 amino acids. The V and J ends lost 5 bases and 4 bases, in that order; junction bases with no gene match: 9. CDR3 nucleotides: TGTGCCAGCAGCACCACACGGACTAGCGGGATTTACGAGCAGTACTTC. Translated: CASSTTRTSGIYEQYF.

In its sample, this clonotype was seen a few times. The chain has TRBV20-1 and TRBJ2-7; D remains ambiguous. Germline V gene data show CDR1 as DFQATT and CDR2 as SNEGSKA (reference sequence). The V end was cut by 8 bases, the J end by 6 bases, with 17 bases between. This CDR3 comprises 12 residues. The CDR3 protein is CSPSSLQGEQYF. CDR3 nucleotides: TGCAGTCCCAGTAGTCTACAAGGCGAGCAGTACTTC.

This chain joins TRBV27 and TRBJ1-1; 7 positions match TRBD1. V shed 8 bases, J shed 2 bases, and the junction held 8 bases outside the gene matches. In germline, CDR1 is MNHEY, CDR2 SMNVEV (reference sequence). This CDR3 is 14 amino acids long. In nucleotides, the CDR3 is TGTGCCAGCTCCCGGGGAGGGGGCAACACTGAAGCTTTCTTT. Protein product: CASSRGGGNTEAFF.

This clonotype was seen a single time. V is TRBV4-1 and J is TRBJ2-1; 8 bases align to TRBD1. Unmatched junction bases numbered 2, after V lost 4 bases and J lost 0 bases. The CDR3 is 15 amino acids. Per the germline V gene, CDR1 is MGHRA and CDR2 is YSYEKL. The CDR3 DNA sequence: TGCGCCAGCAGCCGGGACAGGATCTCCTACAATGAGCAGTTCTTC. Translated: CASSRDRISYNEQFF.

At least ten counts were recorded for this clonotype. V gene TRBV3-1 combines with J gene TRBJ2-7; weak D call: TRBD1 (5 bases). The CDR3 consists of 12 residues. In germline, CDR1 is LGHDT, CDR2 YNNKEL (reference sequence). V gave up 1 base and J gave up 10 bases, with 11 bases separating them. CDR3 sequence (DNA): TGTGCCAGCAGCCAAGTTATTGACAGCCAGTACTTC. Amino acids: CASSQVIDSQYF.

This clonotype was counted between two and nine times. The rearrangement uses TRBV7-8 and TRBJ1-1; D unclear. Germline V gene sequence: CDR1 SGHVS, CDR2 FQNEAQ. This CDR3 has 15 residues. With 4 bases removed from V and 0 bases from J, the gap between germline ends came to 12 bases. CDR3 in amino acids: CASSSVVQMNTEAFF. The CDR3 DNA follows: TGTGCCAGCAGCTCCGTCGTTCAAATGAACACTGAAGCTTTCTTT. Together with reference TRBV7-8 and TRBJ1-1, the CDR3 gives the full variable domain: GAGVSQSPRYKVAKRGQDVALRCDPISGHVSLFWYQQALGQGPEFLTYFQNEAQLDKSGLPSDRFFAERPEGSVSTLKIQRTQQEDSAVYLCASSSVVQMNTEAFFGQGTRLTVV.

V usage is TRBV27 and J usage is TRBJ2-1; possible D gene TRBD2, 6 bases. The DNA end lines up better with TRBJ2-7; the J call may be wrong. CDR3 length equals 18 residues. Per germline, CDR1 MNHEY and CDR2 SMNVEV (reference sequence). CDR3 DNA: TGTGCCAGCAGTCCCCCTTTACCCATAGCGGACTTTTACAATGAGCAGTACTTC. Translation gives CASSPPLPIADFYNEQYF.

The chain employs TRBV21-1 and TRBJ2-7; no DNA check was done on the table's D call, TRBD2. TRBV21-1 is recorded as a pseudogene. The CDR3 contains 23 residues. The CDR3 loop is CASSTPWRASGIPTRPTTYEQYF. The DNA of the CDR3 is TGTGCCAGCAGCACGCCTTGGCGGGCTAGCGGGATACCAACTCGACCGACAACCTACGAGCAGTACTTC.

The rearrangement joins TRBV28 to TRBJ2-4, with D hard to call. The CDR3 has 14 residues. Looked up from germline, CDR1 is MDHEN and CDR2 is SYDVKM. V dropped 3 bases and J dropped 2 bases, with 8 bases sitting between them. Written as DNA, the CDR3 is TGTGCCAGCAGTTTGAGGTGGTCCAAAAACATTCAGTACTTC. Its translation is CASSLRWSKNIQYF. The full variable domain, completed using reference TRBV28 and TRBJ2-4, is DVKVTQSSRYLVKRTGEKVFLECVQDMDHENMFWYRQDPGLGLRLIYFSYDVKMKEKGDIPEGYSVSREKKERFSLILESASTNQTSMYLCASSLRWSKNIQYFGAGTRLSVL.

The V and J genes are TRBV4-1 and TRBJ2-3; D gene ambiguous. In germline, CDR1 is MGHRA, CDR2 YSYEKL. The length of the CDR3 is 16 residues. V lost 1 base to trimming and J lost 0 bases, with 11 bases between them. CDR3 sequence: CASSQVAARSTDTQYF. The CDR3 DNA follows: TGCGCCAGCAGCCAAGTGGCAGCACGTAGCACAGATACGCAGTATTTT.

This clonotype has just a few counts. The chain couples TRBV9 to TRBJ2-3; the D gene is possibly TRBD2 (5 bases). Germline V CDR1 and CDR2: SGDLS, YYNGEE. V dropped 6 bases and J dropped 4 bases, with 21 bases sitting between them. CDR3 length equals 16 residues. The CDR3 nucleotides are TGTGCCAGCACCCCCTCACTGGGCGGGTCGTCAGATACGCAGTATTTT. Its translation: CASTPSLGGSSDTQYF.